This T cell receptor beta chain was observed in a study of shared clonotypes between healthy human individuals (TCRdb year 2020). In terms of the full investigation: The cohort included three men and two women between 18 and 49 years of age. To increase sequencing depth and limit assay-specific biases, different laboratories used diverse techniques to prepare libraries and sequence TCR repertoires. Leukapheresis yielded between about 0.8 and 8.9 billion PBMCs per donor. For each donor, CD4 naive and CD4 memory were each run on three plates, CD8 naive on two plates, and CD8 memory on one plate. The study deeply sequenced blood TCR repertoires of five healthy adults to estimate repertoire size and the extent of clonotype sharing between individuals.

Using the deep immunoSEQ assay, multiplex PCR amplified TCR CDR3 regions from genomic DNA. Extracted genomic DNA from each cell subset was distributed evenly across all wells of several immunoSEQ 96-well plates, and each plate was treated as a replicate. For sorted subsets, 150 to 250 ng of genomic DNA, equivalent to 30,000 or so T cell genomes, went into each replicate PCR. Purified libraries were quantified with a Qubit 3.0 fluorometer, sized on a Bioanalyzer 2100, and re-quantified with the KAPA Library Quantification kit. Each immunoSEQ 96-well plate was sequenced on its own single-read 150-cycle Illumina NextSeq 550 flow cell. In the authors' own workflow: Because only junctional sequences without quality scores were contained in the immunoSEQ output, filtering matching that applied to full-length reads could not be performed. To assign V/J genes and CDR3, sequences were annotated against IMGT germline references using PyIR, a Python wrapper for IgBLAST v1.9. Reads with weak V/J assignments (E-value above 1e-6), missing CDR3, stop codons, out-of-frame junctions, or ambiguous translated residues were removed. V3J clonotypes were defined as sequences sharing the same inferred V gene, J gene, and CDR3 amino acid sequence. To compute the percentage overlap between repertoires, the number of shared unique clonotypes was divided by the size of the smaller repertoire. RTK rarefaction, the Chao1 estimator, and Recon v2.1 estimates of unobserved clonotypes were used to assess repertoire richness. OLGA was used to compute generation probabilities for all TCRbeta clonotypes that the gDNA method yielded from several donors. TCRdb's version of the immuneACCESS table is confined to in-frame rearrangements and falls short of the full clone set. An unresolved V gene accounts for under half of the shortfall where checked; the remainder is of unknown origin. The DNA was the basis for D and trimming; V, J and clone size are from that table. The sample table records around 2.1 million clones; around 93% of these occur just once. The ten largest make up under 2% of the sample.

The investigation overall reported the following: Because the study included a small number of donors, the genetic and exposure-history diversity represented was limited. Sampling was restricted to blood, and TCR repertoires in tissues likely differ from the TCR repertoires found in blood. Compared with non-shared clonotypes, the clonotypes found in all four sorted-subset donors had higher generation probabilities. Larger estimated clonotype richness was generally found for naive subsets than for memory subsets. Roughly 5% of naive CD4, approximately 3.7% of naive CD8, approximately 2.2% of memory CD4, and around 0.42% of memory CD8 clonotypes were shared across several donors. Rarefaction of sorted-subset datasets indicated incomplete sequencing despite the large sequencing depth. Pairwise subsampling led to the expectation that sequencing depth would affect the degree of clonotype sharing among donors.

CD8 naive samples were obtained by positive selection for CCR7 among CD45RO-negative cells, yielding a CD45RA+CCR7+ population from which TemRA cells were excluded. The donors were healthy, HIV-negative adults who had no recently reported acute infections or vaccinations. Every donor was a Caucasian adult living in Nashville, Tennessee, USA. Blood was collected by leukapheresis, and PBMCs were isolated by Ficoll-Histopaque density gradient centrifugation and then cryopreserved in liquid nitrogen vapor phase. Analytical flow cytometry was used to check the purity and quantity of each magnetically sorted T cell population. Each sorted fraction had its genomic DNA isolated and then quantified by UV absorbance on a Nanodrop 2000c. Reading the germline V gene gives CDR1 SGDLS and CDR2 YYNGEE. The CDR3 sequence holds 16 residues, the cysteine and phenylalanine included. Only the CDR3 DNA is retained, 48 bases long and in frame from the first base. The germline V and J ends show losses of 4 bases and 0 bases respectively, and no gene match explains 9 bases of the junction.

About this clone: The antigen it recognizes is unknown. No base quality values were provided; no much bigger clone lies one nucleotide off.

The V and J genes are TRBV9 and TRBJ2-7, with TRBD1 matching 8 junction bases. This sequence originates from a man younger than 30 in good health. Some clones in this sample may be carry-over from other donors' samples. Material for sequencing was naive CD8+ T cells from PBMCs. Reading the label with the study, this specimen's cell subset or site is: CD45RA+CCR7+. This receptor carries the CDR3 CASSPPGGGNSYEQYF. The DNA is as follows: TGTGCCAGCAGCCCTCCAGGGGGCGGCAACTCCTACGAGCAGTACTTC.